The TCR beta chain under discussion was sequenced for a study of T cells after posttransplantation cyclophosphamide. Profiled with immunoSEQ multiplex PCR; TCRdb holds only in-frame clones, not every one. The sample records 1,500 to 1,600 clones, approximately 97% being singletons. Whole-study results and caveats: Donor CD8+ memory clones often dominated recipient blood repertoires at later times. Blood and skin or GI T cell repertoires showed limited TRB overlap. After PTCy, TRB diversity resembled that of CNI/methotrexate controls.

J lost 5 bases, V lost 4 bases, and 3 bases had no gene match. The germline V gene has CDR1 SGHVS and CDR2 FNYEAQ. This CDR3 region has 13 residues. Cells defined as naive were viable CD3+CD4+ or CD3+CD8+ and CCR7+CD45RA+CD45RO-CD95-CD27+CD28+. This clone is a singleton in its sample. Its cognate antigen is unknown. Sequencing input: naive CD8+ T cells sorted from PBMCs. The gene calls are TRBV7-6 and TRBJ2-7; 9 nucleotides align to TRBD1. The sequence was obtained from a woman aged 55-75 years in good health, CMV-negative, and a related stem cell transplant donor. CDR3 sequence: CASSSRTGDEQYF. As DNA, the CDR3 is TGTGCCAGCAGCTCCCGGACAGGGGACGAGCAGTACTTC. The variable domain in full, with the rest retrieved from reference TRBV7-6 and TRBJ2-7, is GAGVSQSPRYKVTKRGQDVALRCDPISGHVSLYWYRQALGQGPEFLTYFNYEAQQDKSGLPNDRFSAERPEGSISTLTIQRTEQRDSAMYRCASSSRTGDEQYFGPGTRLTVT.